The 2 T cell receptor beta chains presented below share a single source sample, sequenced in a study of blood T cell repertoires in COVID-19. Method: immunoSEQ multiplex PCR; TCRdb's copy keeps in-frame clones and lacks some. In the table there are approximately 260,000 clones, 80% to 85% of which are singletons. The sample was PBMCs or T cells enriched from blood (not recorded which). Receptors originate from a man aged 50 to 59 who had recovered from COVID-19.

CDR3: CASRLAGYNEQFF. Written as DNA, the CDR3 is TGCGCCAGCCGACTAGCGGGATACAATGAGCAGTTCTTC. The chain uses TRBV5-1 and TRBJ2-1; 11 nucleotides line up with TRBD2. CDR3 size: 13 residues. V lost 7 bases and J lost 4; bases outside the gene matches: 1. Germline values: CDR1 SGHRS, CDR2 YFSETQ.

The gene calls are TRBV6-4 and TRBJ2-3; 9 nucleotides match TRBD2. Germline lookup yields CDR1 MRHNA and CDR2 SNTAGT. With 6 bases clipped from V and 0 bases from J, the junction kept 7 bases outside the gene matches. This CDR3 is 16 amino acids long. The CDR3 nucleotides are TGTGCCAGCAGCTCGACTAGCGGTGTGAGCACAGATACGCAGTATTTT. Translated: CASSSTSGVSTDTQYF.